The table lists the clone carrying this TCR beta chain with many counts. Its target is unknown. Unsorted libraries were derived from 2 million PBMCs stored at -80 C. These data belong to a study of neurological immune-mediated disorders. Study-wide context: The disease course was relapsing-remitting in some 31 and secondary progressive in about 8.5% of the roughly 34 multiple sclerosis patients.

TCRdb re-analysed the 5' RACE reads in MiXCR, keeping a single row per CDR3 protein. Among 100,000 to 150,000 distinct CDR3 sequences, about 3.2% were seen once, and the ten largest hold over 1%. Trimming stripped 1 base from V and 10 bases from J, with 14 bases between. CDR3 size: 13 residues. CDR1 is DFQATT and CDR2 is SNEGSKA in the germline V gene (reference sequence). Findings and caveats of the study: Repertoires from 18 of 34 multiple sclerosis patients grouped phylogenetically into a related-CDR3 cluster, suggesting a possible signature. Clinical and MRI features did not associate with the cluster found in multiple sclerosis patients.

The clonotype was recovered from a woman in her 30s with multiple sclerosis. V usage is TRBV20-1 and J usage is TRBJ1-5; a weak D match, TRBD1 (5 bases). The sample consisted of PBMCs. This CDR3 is CSARGRDQEPQHF. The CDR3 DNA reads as TGCAGTGCTAGAGGCAGGGACCAAGAACCCCAGCATTTT.